The clone carrying this TCR beta chain was seen just once. Its antigen is not known. This entry is derived from a study of shared clonotypes between healthy human individuals. Study-wide results and limits: Naive subsets, compared against memory subsets, generally had larger estimated richness values.

Assay used: immunoSEQ multiplex PCR; TCRdb lists only in-frame clones, some missing. Of 950,000 to 1,300,000 clones in the sample, around four fifths are singletons; the top ten hold around 1.5%. The investigators split CD4+ cells into a CD45RA+ naive subset and a CD45RA-negative memory subset. The germline V and J ends were trimmed by 5 bases and 4 bases, with 8 bases remaining between them. CDR3 size: 12 residues. In germline, CDR1 is SGHVS, CDR2 FQNEAQ. J is TRBJ1-2 and V is TRBV7-8; no clear D. The sample was memory CD4+ T cells sorted from blood. Subset specified: CD45RA-negative fraction. The TCR was taken from a man between 18 and 35 years old in good health. The CDR3 DNA is TGTGCCAGCAGCCCCTCGGGCTATGGCTACACCTTC. It is translated as CASSPSGYGYTF.